This note documents a single T cell receptor (beta chain) sequence. Germline V gives CDR1 LGHNA, CDR2 YNFKEQ. The CDR3 covers 16 residues. Trimming at V came to 2 bases and at J to 4 bases, leaving 6 bases not matched to a gene. The data were produced by immunoSEQ multiplex PCR, yet TCRdb's version contains in-frame clones alone and is incomplete. The data contain roughly 180,000 clones, roughly 72% of them singletons. This entry is derived from a study of cytotoxic CD8 clonotypes in ibrutinib-treated CLL. The source material was PBMCs, sampled after 24 months of ibrutinib treatment. The sequence derives from a human donor with chronic lymphocytic leukemia. The V and J genes are TRBV4-2 and TRBJ1-2; 11 bases are a match to TRBD1. The CDR3 protein is CASSQQTGTGGYGYTF. DNA for the CDR3: TGTGCCAGCAGCCAACAAACCGGGACAGGGGGCTATGGCTACACCTTC.